Reported below is one T cell receptor (beta chain). Its specificity is not known. These data belong to a study of persistence of HIV-infected CD4 T cells. Study overall: A median of around 8 years of suppressive ART preceded sampling. Study-wide results and limits: Bulk TCR data could not be restricted to HIV-1-infected CMV-responding cells.

This nonspecific control used anti-CD3/anti-CD28 bead stimulation of CD4+ T cells. Sorting of responding CD4+ T cells relied on upregulated CD40 ligand together with CD69. Adults with HIV-1 started suppressive ART while chronically infected. The immunoSEQ assay was version 4, run in survey mode. Each sample used up to about 1 ug genomic DNA diluted to roughly 10 ng/uL. Sequenced by immunoSEQ multiplex PCR; TCRdb stores in-frame clones only, minus some. The sample yields more than 30,000 clones, approximately 86% seen once. The CDR3 contains 15 residues. Germline V CDR1 and CDR2: ENHRY, SYGVKD. V dropped 7 bases and J dropped 8; count of bases not matched to a gene: 8.

The sample here was CD4+ T cells sorted from PBMCs after roughly 18-hour stimulation, taken from a patient who received antiretroviral therapy. This chain connects TRBV10-3 to TRBJ2-1; 13 bases agree with TRBD2. The receptor comes from an adult man with HIV who was CMV-seropositive. The CDR3 coding sequence is TGTGCCATCACCAATAGGACTAGCGGGGGCCATGAGCAGTTCTTC. Encoded protein: CAITNRTSGGHEQFF.